The sequence of this TCR beta chain was determined in a study of blood T cell repertoires in COVID-19. Only in-frame clones appear in the TCRdb table, and some are missing; sequencing was by immunoSEQ multiplex PCR. The sample has 200,000 to 250,000 clones, roughly 89% seen once. Germline V gene data show CDR1 as MNHEY and CDR2 as SMNVEV (reference sequence). The CDR3 contains 15 residues. The germline V and J ends were trimmed by 6 bases and 4 bases, with 18 bases remaining between them. This sequence originates from a man between 18 and 35 years old with acute COVID-19. The sample was PBMCs or T cells enriched from blood (not recorded which). The rearrangement joins TRBV27 to TRBJ1-2, with D perhaps matching TRBD1 (6 bases). CDR3 sequence: CASSPQGDFGYGYTF. As DNA, the CDR3 is TGTGCCAGCAGCCCACAGGGAGATTTTGGCTATGGCTACACCTTC.